The T cell receptor beta chain described here comes from a study of T-cell memory formation after mild COVID-19. For the study at large: For the most part, TCR clusters were specific to one donor. Study results and caveats: Clones contracting over day 15 to 85 were CD4/CD8 balanced, with later expanders leaning CD4+. Mainly CM and EM harbored the contracting CD4+ clones; mainly EMRA harbored the CD8+ ones.

TCRdb processed the 5' RACE reads anew with MiXCR; each CDR3 protein has one entry. The sample holds roughly 250,000 distinct CDR3 sequences, 15% to 20% seen once. The V end was cut by 1 base, the J end by 0 bases, with 10 bases between. This CDR3 is built from 16 residues. In germline, CDR1 is MGHRA, CDR2 YSYEKL. A word on this clonotype: Its antigen is unidentified.

This TCR was sampled from a young man who had mild COVID-19 (a few samples of this study predate the infection). Cell type and time point are not known. Material for sequencing was PBMCs or a T cell subset sorted from them (not recorded which). V and J are TRBV4-1 and TRBJ2-4; D is unresolved. The CDR3 DNA reads TGCGCCAGCAGCCAAGGATTGGGAAAAGCCAAAAACATTCAGTACTTC. Protein: CASSQGLGKAKNIQYF.